This T cell receptor beta chain derives from a study of beta chain features in type 1 diabetes. Study background: Cells sorted and examined across all samples totaled 90 million to 120 million.

This clone showed up just a few times. What it binds is not known. Study-wide findings and caveats: The naive, central memory and Treg TCRB repertoires showed an apparent similarity that was greater among patients than among healthy donors.

The ends lost 3 bases at V and 4 bases at J; junction bases unmatched: 9. In germline, CDR1 is LGHNA, CDR2 YSLEER. This CDR3 region has 16 residues. Expressed TCRB transcripts got sequenced, as all isolated RNA was reverse transcribed. Sequenced by immunoSEQ multiplex PCR; TCRdb stores in-frame clones only, minus some. The data hold about 620,000 clones, with about 14% observed a single time. The TCR was taken from a man between 18 and 29 years old in good health. The V call is TRBV4-3, the J call TRBJ2-7, with TRBD1 matching 10 bases. The sequencing input was naive CD4+ T cells from blood. The CDR3 protein is CASSHAGTGAGYEQYF. The CDR3 DNA reads as TGCGCCAGCAGCCATGCCGGGACAGGGGCGGGGTACGAGCAGTACTTC.